A single sample is the source of the 31 T cell receptor delta chains below, sequenced in a study of γδ T cells in repeated Plasmodium falciparum infection. TCRdb reapplied CATT to the multiplex PCR reads. In the table there are some 100,000 delta-chain clones, over 1.1% of which are singletons. Vgamma9/Vdelta2+ and Vdelta2-negative gammadelta T cells were flow-sorted from PBMC for bulk sequencing. The sample comprised gamma-delta T cells from blood. These receptors came from a pool of human donors (malaria-infected and uninfected, not separated).

This clone was seen ten or more times. This likely traces to a read error, being one base from a far larger clone. This sample includes further DNA sequences coding for the same CDR3. The J gene is TRDJ1, the V gene TRDV2; D is unclear. The germline gives CDR1 GEAIGNYY, CDR2 EKD. The CDR3 length is 18 residues. CDR3 coding DNA: TGTGCCTGTGACTCGATAGCCGGCTCAATGGGAAACACCGATAAGCTCATCTTT. Amino acid sequence: CACDSIAGSMGNTDKLIF.

In this sample, this clone turned up many times. CDR3 loop: CALGELGDGVPSQREGPLFSFYTDKLIF. CDR3 nucleotides: TGTGCTCTTGGGGAACTAGGAGATGGGGTCCCTTCTCAGCGCGAGGGGCCGTTATTCTCCTTTTACACCGATAAACTCATCTTT. This chain joins TRDV1 and TRDJ1; D tentatively fits TRDD2 or TRDD3 (5 bases each). Per the germline V gene, CDR1 is TSWWSYY and CDR2 is QGS. The V and J ends lost 0 bases and 0 bases respectively, with 47 bases between them. This CDR3 is 28 amino acids long.

This clone was counted at least ten times. TCRdb attributes to this sequence the protein of a much larger clone, which differs from the DNA translation at residue 12; a read error is likely, and the protein displayed is translated from the DNA. The chain joins TRDV3 to TRDJ1, with 9 nucleotides matching TRDD3. Germline lookup yields CDR1 TVYSNPD and CDR2 GDNSRS (reference sequence). Trimming took 5 bases from V and 1 from J; bases not matched to a gene: 20. CDR3 size: 18 residues. The CDR3 protein is CAPSSECSTGGGTDKLIF. Here the CDR3 DNA reads TGTGCCCCTTCTTCGGAATGCAGTACTGGGGGAGGCACCGATAAACTCATCTTT.

Comment on this clone: This DNA translates differently at residue 7 from the TCRdb protein, which is that of a much larger clone; a read error is likely, and the protein shown is the DNA's own translation. The chain couples TRDV2 to TRDJ1; 7 bases align to TRDD3. Trimming cost V 1 base and J 8 bases; bases outside gene matches: 15. CDR1 GEAIGNYY and CDR2 EKD come from the germline V gene. The CDR3 runs 16 residues. CDR3 sequence: CACDTYIGLDTGKLIF. In DNA form, the CDR3 reads TGTGCCTGTGACACTTACATAGGACTGGATACGGGGAAACTCATCTTT.

This clone was observed a handful of times. This DNA's translation and the protein TCRdb lists, from a much larger clone, do not match at residue 14, likely due to a read error; the protein shown is translated from the DNA. This chain uses TRDV1 with TRDJ2, with 8 bases that match TRDD3. TCRdb carries no J gene annotation; the J gene was assigned here by matching the DNA with germline. Germline loops: CDR1 TSWWSYY, CDR2 QGS. This CDR3 has 17 residues. In DNA, the CDR3 is TGTGCTCTTGATTGGCAGGATGGGGGATCAATAACAGCACGACTCTTCTTT. Its protein is CALDWQDGGSITARLFF.

This clone showed up just a few times. A much larger clone lies one base from this, so it may be a read error. This chain uses TRDV1 with TRDJ1; possibly TRDD3 for D (7 bases). In the absence of a J gene in TCRdb, the DNA was matched to germline to assign it here. This CDR3 comprises 25 residues. Germline V CDR1 and CDR2: TSWWSYY, QGS. CDR3 coding DNA: TGTGCTCTTGGGCGAGGGGTACGCCTTCCAATGTGGTACTGGGGTCAGAGAGGGTACACCGATAGACTCATCTTT. Translated: CALGRGVRLPMWYWGQRGYTDRLIF.

This clone was picked up many times. The protein in TCRdb stems from a much larger clone and differs at residue 13 from this DNA's translation, likely a read error; here the protein is translated from the DNA. Called V gene: TRDV2; the J gene was not called; TRDD3 is the table's D call, not checked against the DNA. The CDR3 loop spans 14 amino acids. The germline gives CDR1 GEAIGNYY, CDR2 EKD. CDR3 in DNA: TGTGCCTGTGACCCTATTACTGGGGCCGATAAACTCACCTTT. Translating gives CACDPITGADKLTF.

On this clone: This likely stems from a read error, as it lies one base from a far larger clone. This sample includes further DNA sequences coding for the same CDR3. The DNA for the CDR3 is TGTGCCTGTGACAGCCTACTGGGGGATACGGGCACTGATAAACTCATCTTT. It codes for CACDSLLGDTGTDKLIF. V gene TRDV2 combines with J gene TRDJ1; 13 positions match TRDD3. The CDR3 is 17 residues long. Germline V CDR1 and CDR2: GEAIGNYY, EKD. Germline trimming cut 2 bases from V and 5 bases from J; bases unmatched to any gene: 10.

Note on this clone: With a far larger clone one base away, a read error is the likely cause. Within the sample, other DNA sequences also encode this same CDR3. The chain employs TRDV2 and TRDJ3, with 9 bases identical to TRDD3. J lost 0 bases, V lost 4 bases, and 9 bases had no gene match. Looked up from germline, CDR1 is GEAIGNYY and CDR2 is EKD. The CDR3 is made up of 19 amino acids. The DNA of the CDR3 is TGTGCCTGTGATACCGCGGACTGGGGGAGCTCCTGGGACACCCGACAGATGTTTTTC. Its translation is CACDTADWGSSWDTRQMFF.

Concerning this clone itself: This likely stems from a read error, as it lies one base from a far larger clone. The sample has other DNA sequences that encode this CDR3 too. The genes are TRDV1 and TRDJ2; 9 nucleotides agree with TRDD2. Because TCRdb records no J gene, it was assigned here through a match of the DNA to germline. The ends lost 4 bases at V and 2 bases at J; junction bases unmatched: 23. This CDR3 has 22 amino acids. CDR1 and CDR2 from the germline V gene are TSWWSYY and QGS. The CDR3 coding sequence is TGTGCTCTTGGGGCGACGGCCTTCCTACGCTTCATTACTTTTCCCTTGACAGCACAACTCTTCTTT. This translates into CALGATAFLRFITFPLTAQLFF.

As regards this clone: TCRdb's protein, taken from a much larger clone, differs from this DNA's translation at residue 14, likely owing to a read error; the protein displayed comes from the DNA. The J gene has no call, while the V gene is TRDV2; the table's D gene call, TRDD3, was not cross checked with the DNA. The CDR3 spans 16 residues. The germline V gene has CDR1 GEAIGNYY and CDR2 EKD. The CDR3 spells CACDIIGVGETAQRFF. The CDR3 DNA sequence: TGTGCCTGTGACATAATTGGGGTGGGAGAGACAGCACAACGCTTCTTT.

On this clone: The protein that TCRdb holds for this DNA derives from a much larger clone and differs from the translated DNA at residue 14, which likely indicates a read error; the protein shown here is translated from the DNA. The chain uses TRDV1 and TRDJ1; a possible D gene is TRDD2 (6 bases). TCRdb lists no J gene, so it was determined here by aligning the DNA to germline. V lost 3 bases and J 0 bases, leaving 41 bases between the germline ends. There are 25 residues in the CDR3. The V gene's germline CDR1 is TSWWSYY and CDR2 QGS. For the CDR3, the DNA is TGTGCTCTTGGGGACCTACGGCCTTCCCGAACCTACTGGAGGTCTCCCCGCGTGAACACCGATAAACTCATCTTT. It encodes CALGDLRPSRTYWRSPRVNTDKLIF.

This clone occurred many times. The chain employs TRDV2 and TRDJ3; the match to TRDD3 covers 8 bases. As TCRdb names no J gene, one was assigned here on the basis of a DNA match to germline. This CDR3 has 21 residues. Trimming took 0 bases from V and 2 from J; bases not matched to a gene: 14. Germline loops: CDR1 GEAIGNYY, CDR2 EKD. CDR3 coding DNA: TGTGCCTGTGACACCGCGGAGGACTGGGGGGTGAGCCCCTGGGACACCCGACAGATGTTTTTC. This encodes CACDTAEDWGVSPWDTRQMFF.

This clone was seen more than once but under ten times. A far larger clone lies a single base away; this is likely a read error. In the same sample, other DNA sequences code for this CDR3. The V gene is listed as TRDV1; no J gene was called; the table names TRDD3, a call not compared with the DNA. The V gene's germline CDR1 is TSWWSYY and CDR2 QGS. This CDR3 is 24 amino acids long. This chain's CDR3 is CALGVPMPLIPLWYWGILDDKLIF. As DNA, the CDR3 is TGTGCTCTTGGGGTCCCAATGCCCCTTATTCCTCTTTGGTACTGGGGGATACTGGACGATAAACTCATCTTC.

This clone came up a few times. TCRdb's protein, taken from a much larger clone, differs from this DNA's translation at residue 13, likely owing to a read error; the protein displayed comes from the DNA. The chain links TRDV1 to TRDJ1; D not resolved. V was shortened by 0 bases and J by 5 bases, with 25 bases between the two germline ends. This CDR3 has 19 amino acids. Germline CDR1 reads TSWWSYY; CDR2 reads QGS. The CDR3 nucleotides are TGTGCTCTTGGGGAACTAGGCTTTCTACGAACCCCTGATATGGATAAACTCATCTTT. Its translation is CALGELGFLRTPDMDKLIF.

In the case of this clone: It is likely a read error: a sequence one base away is far more abundant. Other DNA sequences in the same sample also yield this CDR3. J is TRDJ1 and V is TRDV1; 13 positions match TRDD3. Germline V gene lookup returns CDR1 TSWWSYY and CDR2 QGS. CDR3 length: 23 residues. CDR3 in amino acids: CALGEIGGTSSSYWGIRTDKLIF. The CDR3 nucleotides are TGTGCTCTGGGGGAAATTGGGGGAACTTCCTCTTCATACTGGGGGATACGGACCGATAAACTCATCTTT.

In this sample, this clone turned up a few times. This probably arose from a read error, given a far larger clone one base away. Within the sample, other DNA sequences also encode this same CDR3. The J gene is TRDJ1, the V gene TRDV1, with unresolved D. Germline assignment: CDR1 TSWWSYY and CDR2 QGS. This CDR3 is 22 amino acids long. The CDR3 loop reads CALGLLYSHALAVLKYTDKLIF. For the CDR3, the DNA is TGCGCTCTTGGGCTTTTATACTCACACGCTCTTGCAGTTTTAAAGTACACCGATAAACTCATCTTT.

This clone has a handful of counts. TCRdb attributes to this sequence the protein of a much larger clone, which differs from the DNA translation at residue 19; a read error is likely, and the protein displayed is translated from the DNA. The CDR3 coding sequence is TGTGCTCTTGGGTCCCTTAAAGGGCTCCTCGTGGGGGATACTGGTTGCGATAAACCCATCTTT. It is translated as CALGSLKGLLVGDTGCDKPIF. The V gene is TRDV1; the J gene was not called; the tabulated D call, TRDD3, remains unverified against the DNA. The CDR3 has 21 residues. The V gene's germline CDR1 is TSWWSYY and CDR2 QGS.

The sample holds a few counts of this clone. The TCRdb protein, from a much larger clone, departs from this DNA's translation at residue 21, likely by read error; the protein shown derives from the DNA. There is no J gene call, but TRDV1 is given as the V gene; the table assigns TRDD3, which was not confirmed against the DNA. The germline V gene encodes CDR1 TSWWSYY and CDR2 QGS. This CDR3 spans 22 amino acids. In nucleotides, the CDR3 is TGTGCTCTTGGGATTCGCAACGTCCGTCCTACCTTACTGGGGGACCTAAGAGGTAAACTCACCTTT. Residues: CALGIRNVRPTLLGDLRGKLTF.

Regarding this clone: The protein that TCRdb holds for this DNA derives from a much larger clone and differs from the translated DNA at residue 6, which likely indicates a read error; the protein shown here is translated from the DNA. The V and J genes are TRDV3 and TRDJ1; D uncertain. The J gene was missing in TCRdb and was found by matching the end of the DNA to germline. CDR1 is TVYSNPD and CDR2 is GDNSRS in the germline V gene (reference sequence). Trimming took off 4 bases at V and 0 bases at J, with 18 bases between the two ends. The CDR3 is 15 amino acids. Written as DNA, the CDR3 is TGTGCCTCGACGACGTCCATCTCGTACACCGATAAACTCATCTTT. Translation: CASTTSISYTDKLIF. The whole variable domain, filled in from reference TRDV3 and TRDJ1, reads CDKVTQSSPDQTVASGSEVVLLCTYDTVYSNPDLFWYRIRPDYSFQFVFYGDNSRSEGADFTQGRFSVKHILTQKAFHLVISPVRTEDSATYYCASTTSISYTDKLIFGKGTRVTVEP.

This clone has a handful of counts. TCRdb's protein, taken from a much larger clone, differs from this DNA's translation at residue 11, likely owing to a read error; the protein displayed comes from the DNA. The V gene is TRDV1, the J gene TRDJ1; 9 nucleotides line up with TRDD2. The J gene comes from matching the DNA to germline here; TCRdb lacks it. V shed 5 bases and J 0 bases; nucleotides not matched to a gene: 22. The length of the CDR3 is 21 residues. Germline loops: CDR1 TSWWSYY, CDR2 QGS. The CDR3 region is CALGKPSYWRCDPSDTDKLIF. CDR3 DNA: TGTGCTCTTGGGAAACCTTCCTACTGGAGGTGTGATCCGTCTGACACCGATAAACTCATCTTT.

This clone was seen only a few times. A far larger clone is one base from this, pointing to a likely read error. This specimen includes other DNA sequences encoding the same CDR3. V gene TRDV1 combines with J gene TRDJ1, with TRDD3 matching over 9 bases. Germline matching of the DNA provided the J gene here, since TCRdb leaves it blank. The CDR3 is 14 residues long. CDR1 and CDR2 (germline): TSWWSYY, QGS. The CDR3 DNA reads as TGTGCCCTTGGGGTCCAGGTACTGGGGGAAAAACTCATCTTT. Translated: CALGVQVLGEKLIF.

In the case of this clone: TCRdb's listed protein matches a much larger clone and diverges from this DNA's translation at residue 14, likely through a read error; the protein shown comes from the DNA. The V call is TRDV1, the J call TRDJ1; 10 bases agree with TRDD3. The J gene is not listed in TCRdb, so it was assigned here from a DNA match to germline. Trimming took 4 bases from V and 1 from J; bases not matched to a gene: 21. The CDR3 totals 21 residues. Per germline, CDR1 TSWWSYY and CDR2 QGS. In DNA form, the CDR3 reads TGTGCTCTTGGGGCACTCCCGGGGGATACGCCGCTTACGGGCCTCACCGATAAACTCATCTTT. It is translated as CALGALPGDTPLTGLTDKLIF.

This clone appeared many times. Given a much more abundant clone one base away, this may be a read error. Other DNA sequences in the same sample also yield this CDR3. The chain couples TRDV2 to TRDJ1, with 7 nucleotides matching TRDD3. Germline-derived CDR1 and CDR2 are GEAIGNYY and EKD. V lost 7 bases and J lost 3; bases outside the gene matches: 10. The CDR3 contains 14 residues. CDR3 residues: CACDGIQGADKLIF. In DNA, the CDR3 is TGTGCCTGCGACGGGATACAGGGAGCCGATAAACTCATCTTT.

This clone has more than one count but fewer than ten. The protein recorded in TCRdb matches a much larger clone and deviates from this DNA's translation at residue 17, suggesting a read error; the protein here is obtained by translating the DNA. The V gene is given as TRDV2, and no J gene call is available; TRDD3 reflects the table's D call only, with no check against the DNA. The CDR3 extends over 19 amino acids. CDR1 is GEAIGNYY and CDR2 is EKD in the germline V gene. CDR3 DNA sequence: TGTGCCTGTGACGTACTGGGGGATACGAGCTCCTGGGACACCCGACAGATATTTTTC. This translates into CACDVLGDTSSWDTRQIFF.

This clone was seen a few times. TCRdb attributes to this sequence the protein of a much larger clone, which differs from the DNA translation at residue 9; a read error is likely, and the protein displayed is translated from the DNA. The chain combines TRDV2 with TRDJ1; weak D call: TRDD1 (5 bases). Per the germline V gene, CDR1 is GEAIGNYY and CDR2 is EKD. The CDR3 has 16 amino acids. V was shortened by 0 bases and J by 0 bases, with 13 bases between the two germline ends. CDR3 loop: CACDTVSDSYTDKLIF. The CDR3 DNA reads TGTGCCTGTGACACCGTATCCGATAGTTACACCGATAAACTCATCTTT.

In this sample, this clone turned up a few times. A read error likely explains why the TCRdb protein, taken from a much larger clone, differs from this DNA's translation at residue 5; the protein shown is translated from the DNA. The rearrangement links TRDV2 to TRDJ1, with TRDD3 identical over 7 bases. The CDR3 is 19 amino acids. Trimming removed 3 bases from V and 0 bases from J; junction bases left unmatched: 18. Germline CDR1 reads GEAIGNYY; CDR2 reads EKD. This chain's CDR3 is CACDPVYGMGELYTDKLIF. CDR3 DNA: TGTGCCTGTGACCCCGTTTATGGGATGGGGGAGCTGTACACCGATAAACTCATCTTT.

With respect to this clone: TCRdb's protein, taken from a much larger clone, differs from this DNA's translation at residue 6, likely owing to a read error; the protein displayed comes from the DNA. The chain carries TRDV2 and TRDJ1; 12 bases line up with TRDD3. V lost 0 bases, J lost 1 base, and 17 bases stayed unmatched. The germline V gene has CDR1 GEAIGNYY and CDR2 EKD. The CDR3 runs to 21 residues. The CDR3 nucleotides read TGTGCCTGTGACACCGTTACGTCCTGGGGGATACGCCGCTCTTTCACCGATAAACTCATCTTT. Amino acid sequence: CACDTVTSWGIRRSFTDKLIF.

Comments on this clone: The protein given by TCRdb reflects a much larger clone and differs at residue 7 from this DNA's translation, likely from a read error; the protein shown is the DNA's translation. V gene TRDV2 combines with J gene TRDJ1; D not certain. TCRdb lists no J gene, so it was determined here by aligning the DNA to germline. The CDR3 covers 16 residues. V was pared by 0 bases and J by 0 bases, with 13 bases between. Germline CDR1 is GEAIGNYY and CDR2 is EKD. The CDR3 spells CACDTVEASNTDKLIF. In DNA, the CDR3 is TGTGCCTGTGACACCGTGGAGGCTTCTAACACCGATAAACTCATCTTT.

In this sample, this clone turned up many times. A read error is likely here: a far larger clone is one base away. The identical CDR3 is also encoded by other nucleotide sequences in the sample. The chain links TRDV1 to TRDJ1; 13 bases fit TRDD3. The J gene, not given by TCRdb, was assigned here from a germline match of the nucleotide sequence. The CDR3 extends over 22 amino acids. The germline CDR1 and CDR2 sequences are TSWWSYY and QGS. CDR3 residues: CALGELVDGFYWGIRMCDKLIF. The CDR3 DNA reads as TGTGCCCTTGGGGAACTAGTTGACGGATTTTACTGGGGGATACGCATGTGCGATAAACTCATCTTT.

The table lists this clone with a few counts. A read error is likely here: a far larger clone is one base away. The same CDR3 can be traced to other DNA sequences in this sample. This chain connects TRDV1 to TRDJ1; TRDD2 matches at 9 bases. TCRdb supplies no J gene; here it was assigned by aligning the nucleotide sequence to germline. The CDR3 covers 19 residues. CDR1 is TSWWSYY and CDR2 is QGS in the germline V gene. V lost 5 bases to trimming and J lost 3 bases; unmatched junction nucleotides: 19. The CDR3 DNA reads TGTGCTCTTGGGATTCCCGCCCTTCCTACCAAGACGTACCCCGATAAACTCATCTTT. This sequence encodes CALGIPALPTKTYPDKLIF.